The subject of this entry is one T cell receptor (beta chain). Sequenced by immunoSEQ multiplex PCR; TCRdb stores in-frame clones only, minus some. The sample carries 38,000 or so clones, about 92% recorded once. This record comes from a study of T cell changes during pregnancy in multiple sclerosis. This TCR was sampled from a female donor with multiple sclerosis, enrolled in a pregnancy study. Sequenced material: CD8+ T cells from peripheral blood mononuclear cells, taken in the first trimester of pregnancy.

The CDR3: CASSVVGGDEKLFF. The CDR3 region has the DNA TGTGCCAGCAGCGTAGTAGGGGGCGATGAAAAACTGTTTTTT. V usage is TRBV9 and J usage is TRBJ1-4; 7 nucleotides line up with TRBD1. CDR1 and CDR2 (germline): SGDLS, YYNGEE. With 0 bases clipped from V and 6 bases from J, the junction kept 2 bases outside the gene matches. CDR3 length equals 14 residues.